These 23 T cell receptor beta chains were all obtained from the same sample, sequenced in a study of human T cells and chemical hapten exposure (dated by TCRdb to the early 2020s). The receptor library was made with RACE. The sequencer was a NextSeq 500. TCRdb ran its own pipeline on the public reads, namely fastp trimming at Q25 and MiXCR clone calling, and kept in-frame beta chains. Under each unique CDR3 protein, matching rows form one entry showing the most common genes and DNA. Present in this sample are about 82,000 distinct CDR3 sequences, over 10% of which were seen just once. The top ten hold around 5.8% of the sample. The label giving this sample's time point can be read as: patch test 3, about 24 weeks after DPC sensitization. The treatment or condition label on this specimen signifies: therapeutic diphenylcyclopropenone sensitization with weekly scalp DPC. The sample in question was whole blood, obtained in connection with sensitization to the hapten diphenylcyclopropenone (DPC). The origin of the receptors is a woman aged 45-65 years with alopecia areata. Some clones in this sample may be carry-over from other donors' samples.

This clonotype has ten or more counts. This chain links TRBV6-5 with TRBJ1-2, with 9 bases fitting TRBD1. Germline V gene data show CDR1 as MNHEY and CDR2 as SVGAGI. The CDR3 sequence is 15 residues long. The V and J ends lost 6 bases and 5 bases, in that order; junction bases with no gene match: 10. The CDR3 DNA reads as TGTGCCAGCAGACAACAGGGGGCGATAGGATATGGCTACACCTTC. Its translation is CASRQQGAIGYGYTF.

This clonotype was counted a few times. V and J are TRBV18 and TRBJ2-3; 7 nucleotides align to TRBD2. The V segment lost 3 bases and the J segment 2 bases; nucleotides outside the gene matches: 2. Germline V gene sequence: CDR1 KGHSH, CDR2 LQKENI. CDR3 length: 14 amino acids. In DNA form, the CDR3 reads TGTGCCAGCTCACCGGGACTAACCACAGATACGCAGTATTTT. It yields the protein CASSPGLTTDTQYF.

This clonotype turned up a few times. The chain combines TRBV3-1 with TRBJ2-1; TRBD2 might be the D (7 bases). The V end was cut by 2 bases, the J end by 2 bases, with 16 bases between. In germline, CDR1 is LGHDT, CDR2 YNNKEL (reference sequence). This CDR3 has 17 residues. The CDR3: CASSQNRAGVPYNEQFF. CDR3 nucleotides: TGTGCCAGCAGCCAAAACAGGGCGGGAGTTCCCTACAATGAGCAGTTCTTC.

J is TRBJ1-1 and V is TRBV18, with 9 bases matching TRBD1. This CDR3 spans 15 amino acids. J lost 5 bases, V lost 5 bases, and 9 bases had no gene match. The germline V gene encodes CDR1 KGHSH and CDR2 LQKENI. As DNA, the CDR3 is TGTGCCAGCTCAGGAAACAGGGGGCTTGGGACTGAAGCTTTCTTT. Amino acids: CASSGNRGLGTEAFF.

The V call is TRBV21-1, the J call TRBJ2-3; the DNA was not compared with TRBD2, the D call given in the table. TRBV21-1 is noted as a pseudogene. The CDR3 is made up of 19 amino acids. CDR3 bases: TGTGCCAGCAGCAACCCATCCGGGGGTAGAGCGGGGGTATCAGATACGCAGTATTTT. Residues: CASSNPSGGRAGVSDTQYF.

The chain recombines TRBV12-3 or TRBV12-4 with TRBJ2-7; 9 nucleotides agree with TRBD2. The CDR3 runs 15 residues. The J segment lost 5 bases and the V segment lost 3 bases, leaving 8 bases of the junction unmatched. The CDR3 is CASSFEGGRGNEQYF. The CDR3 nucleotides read TGTGCCAGCAGTTTCGAGGGCGGGAGGGGTAACGAGCAGTACTTC.

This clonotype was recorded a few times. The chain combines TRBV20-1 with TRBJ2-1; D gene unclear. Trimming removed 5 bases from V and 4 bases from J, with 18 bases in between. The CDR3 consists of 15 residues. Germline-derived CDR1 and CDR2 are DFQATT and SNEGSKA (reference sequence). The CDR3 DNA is TGCAGTGCTCCACCCTTCGACCAGCCTTACAATGAGCAGTTCTTC. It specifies CSAPPFDQPYNEQFF.

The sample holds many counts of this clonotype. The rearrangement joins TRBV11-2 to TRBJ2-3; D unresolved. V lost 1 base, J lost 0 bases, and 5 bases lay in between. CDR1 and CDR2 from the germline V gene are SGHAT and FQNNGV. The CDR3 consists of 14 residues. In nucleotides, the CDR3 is TGTGCCAGCAGCTTAGTGGGGAGCACAGATACGCAGTATTTT. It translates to CASSLVGSTDTQYF.

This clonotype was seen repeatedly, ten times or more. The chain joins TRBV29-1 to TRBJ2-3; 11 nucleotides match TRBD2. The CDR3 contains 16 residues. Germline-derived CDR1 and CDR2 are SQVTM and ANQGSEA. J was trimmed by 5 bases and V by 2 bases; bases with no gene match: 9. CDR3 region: CSVEPRLAGFVDTQYF. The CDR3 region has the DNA TGCAGCGTTGAACCTCGACTAGCGGGATTTGTAGATACGCAGTATTTT.

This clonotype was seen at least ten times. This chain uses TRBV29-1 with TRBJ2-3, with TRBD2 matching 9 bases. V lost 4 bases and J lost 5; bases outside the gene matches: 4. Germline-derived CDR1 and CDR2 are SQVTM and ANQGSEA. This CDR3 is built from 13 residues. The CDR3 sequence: CSVAGAGGDTQYF. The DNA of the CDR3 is TGCAGCGTTGCCGGAGCGGGAGGAGATACGCAGTATTTT.

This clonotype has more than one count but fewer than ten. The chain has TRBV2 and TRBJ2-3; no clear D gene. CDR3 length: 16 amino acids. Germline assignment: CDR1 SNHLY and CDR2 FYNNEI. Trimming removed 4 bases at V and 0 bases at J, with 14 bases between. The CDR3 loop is CASSVEGRPSTDTQYF. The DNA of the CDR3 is TGTGCCAGCAGTGTGGAAGGGCGACCTAGCACAGATACGCAGTATTTT. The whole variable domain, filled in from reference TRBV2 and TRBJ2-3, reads EPEVTQTPSHQVTQMGQEVILRCVPISNHLYFYWYRQILGQKVEFLVSFYNNEISEKSEIFDDQFSVERPDGSNFTLKIRSTKLEDSAMYFCASSVEGRPSTDTQYFGPGTRLTVL.

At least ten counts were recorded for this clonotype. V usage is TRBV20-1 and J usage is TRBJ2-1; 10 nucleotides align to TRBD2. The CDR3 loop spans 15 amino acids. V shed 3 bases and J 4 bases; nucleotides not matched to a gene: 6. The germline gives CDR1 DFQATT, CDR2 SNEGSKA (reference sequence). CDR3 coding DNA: TGCAGTGCTAGCCCGCTAGCGGGGGCATACAATGAGCAGTTCTTC. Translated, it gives CSASPLAGAYNEQFF.

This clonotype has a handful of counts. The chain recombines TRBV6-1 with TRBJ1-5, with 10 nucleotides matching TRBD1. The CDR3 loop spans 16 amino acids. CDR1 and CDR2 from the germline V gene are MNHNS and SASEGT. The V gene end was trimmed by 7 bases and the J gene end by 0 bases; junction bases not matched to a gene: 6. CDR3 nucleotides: TGTGCCAGCACTGACAGGGGGCATGGTAGCAATCAGCCCCAGCATTTT. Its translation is CASTDRGHGSNQPQHF.

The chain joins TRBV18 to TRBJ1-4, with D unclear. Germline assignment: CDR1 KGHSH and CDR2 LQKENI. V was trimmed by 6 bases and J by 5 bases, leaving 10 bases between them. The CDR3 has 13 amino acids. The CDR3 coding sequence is TGTGCCAGCTCTCCCAGGCCGAATGAAAAACTGTTTTTT. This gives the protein CASSPRPNEKLFF.

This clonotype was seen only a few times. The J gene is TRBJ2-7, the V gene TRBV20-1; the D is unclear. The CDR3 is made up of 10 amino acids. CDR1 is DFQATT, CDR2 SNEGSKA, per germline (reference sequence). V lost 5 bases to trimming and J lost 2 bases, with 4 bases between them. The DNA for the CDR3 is TGCAGTGCTCTTACCTACGAGCAGTACTTC. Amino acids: CSALTYEQYF.

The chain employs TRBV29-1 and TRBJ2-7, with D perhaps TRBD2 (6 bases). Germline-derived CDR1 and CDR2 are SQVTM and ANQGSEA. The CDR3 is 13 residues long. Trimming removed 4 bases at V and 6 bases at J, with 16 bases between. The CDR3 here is CSVGGVLRGEQYF. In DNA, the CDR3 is TGCAGCGTTGGGGGGGTGCTCCGCGGCGAGCAGTACTTC.

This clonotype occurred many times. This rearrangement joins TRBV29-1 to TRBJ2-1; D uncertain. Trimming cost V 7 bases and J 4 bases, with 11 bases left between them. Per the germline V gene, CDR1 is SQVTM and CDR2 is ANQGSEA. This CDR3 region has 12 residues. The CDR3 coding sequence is TGCAGCGCCGGTAGTAAGTACAATGAGCAGTTCTTC. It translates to CSAGSKYNEQFF.

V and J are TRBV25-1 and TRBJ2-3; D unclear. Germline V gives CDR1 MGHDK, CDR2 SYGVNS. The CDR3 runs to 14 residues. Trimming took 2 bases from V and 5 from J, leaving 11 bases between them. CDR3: CASSEPKIGDTQYF. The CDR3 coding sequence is TGTGCCAGCAGTGAACCCAAAATAGGAGATACGCAGTATTTT.

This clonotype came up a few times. CDR3 in amino acids: CASREIQGARSPLHF. CDR3 bases: TGTGCCAGCAGGGAAATACAGGGGGCGCGTTCACCCCTCCACTTT. The chain recombines TRBV28 with TRBJ1-6; TRBD1 aligns across 9 bases. CDR1 is MDHEN, CDR2 SYDVKM, per germline. The CDR3 runs to 15 residues. V was clipped by 6 bases and J by 9 bases; unmatched bases: 9.

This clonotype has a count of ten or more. The CDR3 region has the DNA TGTGCCAGCAGCTTAGGGGACAGTCACAATCAGCCCCAGCATTTT. Protein product: CASSLGDSHNQPQHF. The V gene is TRBV7-9, the J gene TRBJ1-5; 7 bases align to TRBD1. The junction had 3 bases not matched to a gene; V was cut back by 1 base and J by 3 bases. Per germline, CDR1 SEHNR and CDR2 FQNEAQ (reference sequence). This CDR3 spans 15 amino acids.

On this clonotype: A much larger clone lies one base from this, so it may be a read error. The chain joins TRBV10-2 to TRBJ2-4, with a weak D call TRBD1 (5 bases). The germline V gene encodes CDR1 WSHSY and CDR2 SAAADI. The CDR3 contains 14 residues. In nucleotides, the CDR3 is TGCGCCAGCAGCTCACAGGCGGCCAAAAACATTCGGTACTTC. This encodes CASSSQAAKNIRYF.

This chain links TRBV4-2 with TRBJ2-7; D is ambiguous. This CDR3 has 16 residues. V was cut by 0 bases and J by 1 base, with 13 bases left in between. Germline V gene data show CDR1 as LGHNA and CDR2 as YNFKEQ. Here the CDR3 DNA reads TGTGCCAGCAGCCAAGATCTTGGCGGCTCGTCCTACGAGCAGTACTTC. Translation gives CASSQDLGGSSYEQYF.

In DNA form, the CDR3 reads TGTGCCAGCAGCCAAGATCTTACACAAACCTACGAGCAGTACTTC. Residues: CASSQDLTQTYEQYF. The chain couples TRBV3-1 to TRBJ2-7; D not resolved. The CDR3 is 15 residues long. CDR1 and CDR2 from the germline V gene are LGHDT and YNNKEL (reference sequence). The V gene lost 0 bases and the J gene lost 2 bases, with 11 bases spanning the gap.